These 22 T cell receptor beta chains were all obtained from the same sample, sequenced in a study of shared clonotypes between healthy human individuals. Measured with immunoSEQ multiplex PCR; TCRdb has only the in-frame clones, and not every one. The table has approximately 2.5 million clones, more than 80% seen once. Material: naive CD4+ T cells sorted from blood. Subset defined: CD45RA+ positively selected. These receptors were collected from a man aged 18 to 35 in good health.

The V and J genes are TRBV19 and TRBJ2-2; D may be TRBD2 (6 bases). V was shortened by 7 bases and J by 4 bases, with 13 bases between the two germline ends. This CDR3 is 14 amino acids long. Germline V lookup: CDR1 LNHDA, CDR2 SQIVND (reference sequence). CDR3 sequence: CASTNFGSTGELFF. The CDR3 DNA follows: TGTGCCAGTACTAACTTCGGGAGCACCGGGGAGCTGTTTTTT.

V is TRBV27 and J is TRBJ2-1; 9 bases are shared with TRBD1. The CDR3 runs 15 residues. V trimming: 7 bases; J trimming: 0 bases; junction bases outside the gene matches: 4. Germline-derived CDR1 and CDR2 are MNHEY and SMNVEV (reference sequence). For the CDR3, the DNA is TGTGCCAGCAAGATGGACAGGGGCTCCTACAATGAGCAGTTCTTC. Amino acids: CASKMDRGSYNEQFF.

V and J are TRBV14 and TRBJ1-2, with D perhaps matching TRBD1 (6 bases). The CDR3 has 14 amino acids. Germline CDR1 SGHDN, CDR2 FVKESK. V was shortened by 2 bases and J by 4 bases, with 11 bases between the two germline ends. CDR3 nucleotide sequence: TGTGCCAGCAGCCAAACGGGGGCCCTCTATGGCTACACCTTC. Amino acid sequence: CASSQTGALYGYTF.

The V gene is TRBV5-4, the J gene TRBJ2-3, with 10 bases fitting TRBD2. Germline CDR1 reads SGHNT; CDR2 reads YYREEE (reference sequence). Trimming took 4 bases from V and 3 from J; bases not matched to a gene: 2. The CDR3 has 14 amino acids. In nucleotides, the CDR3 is TGTGCCAGCAGCACAGCGGGAGGGACAGATACGCAGTATTTT. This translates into CASSTAGGTDTQYF.

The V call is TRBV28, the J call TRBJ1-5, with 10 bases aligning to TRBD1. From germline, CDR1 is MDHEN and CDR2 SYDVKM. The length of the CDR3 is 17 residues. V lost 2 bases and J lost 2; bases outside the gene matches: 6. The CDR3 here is CASSLHGQGDRNQPQHF. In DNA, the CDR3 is TGTGCCAGCAGTTTACACGGACAGGGGGATCGCAATCAGCCCCAGCATTTT.

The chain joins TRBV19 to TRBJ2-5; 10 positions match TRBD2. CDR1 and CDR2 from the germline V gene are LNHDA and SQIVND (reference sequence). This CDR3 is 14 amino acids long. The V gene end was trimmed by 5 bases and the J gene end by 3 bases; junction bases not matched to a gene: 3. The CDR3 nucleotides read TGTGCCAGTAGTGAAACTAGCGGGAAAGAGACCCAGTACTTC. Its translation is CASSETSGKETQYF.

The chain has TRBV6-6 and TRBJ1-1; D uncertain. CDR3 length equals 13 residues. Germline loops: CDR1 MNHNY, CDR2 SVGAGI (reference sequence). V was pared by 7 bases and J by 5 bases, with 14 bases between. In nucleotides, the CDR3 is TGTGCCAGCACTCCCCAGGCAGCAACTGAAGCTTTCTTT. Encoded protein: CASTPQAATEAFF.

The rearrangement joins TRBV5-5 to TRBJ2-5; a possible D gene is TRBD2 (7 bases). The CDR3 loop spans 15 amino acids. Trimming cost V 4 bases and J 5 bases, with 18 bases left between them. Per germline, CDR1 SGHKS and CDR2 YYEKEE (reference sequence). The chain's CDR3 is CASSLGEAGAETQYF. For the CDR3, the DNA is TGTGCCAGCAGCCTTGGGGAGGCGGGGGCTGAGACCCAGTACTTC.

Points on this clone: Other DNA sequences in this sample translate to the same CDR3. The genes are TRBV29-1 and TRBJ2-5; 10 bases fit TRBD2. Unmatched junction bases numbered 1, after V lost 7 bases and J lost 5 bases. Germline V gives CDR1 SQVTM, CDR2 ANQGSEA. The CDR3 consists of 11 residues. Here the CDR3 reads CSGGLAETQYF. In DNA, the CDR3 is TGCAGCGGGGGACTAGCGGAGACCCAGTACTTC.

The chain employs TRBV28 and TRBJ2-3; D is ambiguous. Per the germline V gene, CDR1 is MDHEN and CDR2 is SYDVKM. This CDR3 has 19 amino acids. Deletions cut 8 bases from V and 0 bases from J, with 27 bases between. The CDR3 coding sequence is TGTGCCAGCCATAACCGCAGTCGACTTGTTTTGGGGAGCACAGATACGCAGTATTTT. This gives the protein CASHNRSRLVLGSTDTQYF.

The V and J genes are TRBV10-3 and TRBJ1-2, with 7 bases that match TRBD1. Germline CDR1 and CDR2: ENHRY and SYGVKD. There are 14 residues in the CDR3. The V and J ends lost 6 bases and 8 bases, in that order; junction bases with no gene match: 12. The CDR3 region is CAISPGQTSGGYTF. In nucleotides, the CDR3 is TGTGCCATCAGCCCGGGACAGACTTCGGGGGGCTACACCTTC.

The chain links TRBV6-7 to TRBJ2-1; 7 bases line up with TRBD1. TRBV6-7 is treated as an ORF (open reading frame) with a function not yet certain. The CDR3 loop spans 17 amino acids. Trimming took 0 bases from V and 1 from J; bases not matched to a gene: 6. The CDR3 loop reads CASSYSRVTGSYNEQFF. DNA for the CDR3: TGTGCCAGCAGTTACTCGAGGGTGACAGGGTCCTACAATGAGCAGTTCTTC.

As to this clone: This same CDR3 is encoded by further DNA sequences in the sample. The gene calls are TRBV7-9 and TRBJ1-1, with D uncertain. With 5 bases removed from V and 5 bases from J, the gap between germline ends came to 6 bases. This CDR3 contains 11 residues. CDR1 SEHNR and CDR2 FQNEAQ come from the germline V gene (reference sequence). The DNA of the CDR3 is TGTGCCAGCAGCCGGGGTACTGAAGCTTTCTTT. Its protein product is CASSRGTEAFF.

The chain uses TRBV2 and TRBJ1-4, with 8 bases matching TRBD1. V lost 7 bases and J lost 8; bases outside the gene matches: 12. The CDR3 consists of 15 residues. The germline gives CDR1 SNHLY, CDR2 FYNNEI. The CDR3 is CASTQEQGGGEKLFF. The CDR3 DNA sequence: TGTGCCAGCACCCAGGAACAGGGGGGAGGGGAAAAACTGTTTTTT.

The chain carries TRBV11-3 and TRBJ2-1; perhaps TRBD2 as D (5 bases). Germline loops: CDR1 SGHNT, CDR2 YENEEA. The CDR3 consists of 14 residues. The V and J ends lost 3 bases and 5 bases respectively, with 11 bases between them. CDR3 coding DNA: TGTGCCAGCAGCTTGAGGCTAGCCAACAATGAGCAGTTCTTC. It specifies CASSLRLANNEQFF.

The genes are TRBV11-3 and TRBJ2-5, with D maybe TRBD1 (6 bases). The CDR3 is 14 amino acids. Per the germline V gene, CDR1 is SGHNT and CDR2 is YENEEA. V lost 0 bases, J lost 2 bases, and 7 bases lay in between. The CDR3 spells CASSLDRGQETQYF. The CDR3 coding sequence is TGTGCCAGCAGCTTAGACAGGGGACAAGAGACCCAGTACTTC.

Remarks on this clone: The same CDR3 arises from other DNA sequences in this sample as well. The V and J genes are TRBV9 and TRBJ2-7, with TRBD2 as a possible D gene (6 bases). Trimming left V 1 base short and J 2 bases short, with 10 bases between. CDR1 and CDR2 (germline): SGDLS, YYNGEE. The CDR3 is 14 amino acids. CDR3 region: CASSVSSGTYEQYF. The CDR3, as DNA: TGTGCCAGCAGCGTAAGTAGCGGCACCTACGAGCAGTACTTC. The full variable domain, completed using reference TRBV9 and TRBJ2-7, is DSGVTQTPKHLITATGQRVTLRCSPRSGDLSVYWYQQSLDQGLQFLIQYYNGEERAKGNILERFSAQQFPDLHSELNLSSLELGDSALYFCASSVSSGTYEQYFGPGTRLTVT.

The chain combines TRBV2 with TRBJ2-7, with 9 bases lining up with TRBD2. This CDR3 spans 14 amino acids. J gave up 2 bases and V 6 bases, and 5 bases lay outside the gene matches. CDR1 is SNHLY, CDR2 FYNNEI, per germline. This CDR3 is CASRLAGPTYEQYF. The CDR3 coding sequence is TGTGCCAGCAGACTAGCGGGCCCCACCTACGAGCAGTACTTC.

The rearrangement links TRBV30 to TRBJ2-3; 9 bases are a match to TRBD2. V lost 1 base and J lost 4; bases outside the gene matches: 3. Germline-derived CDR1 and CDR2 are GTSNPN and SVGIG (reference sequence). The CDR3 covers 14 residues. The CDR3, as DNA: TGTGCCTGGAGTGGGCGGGGGGGCGCAGATACGCAGTATTTT. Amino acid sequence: CAWSGRGGADTQYF.

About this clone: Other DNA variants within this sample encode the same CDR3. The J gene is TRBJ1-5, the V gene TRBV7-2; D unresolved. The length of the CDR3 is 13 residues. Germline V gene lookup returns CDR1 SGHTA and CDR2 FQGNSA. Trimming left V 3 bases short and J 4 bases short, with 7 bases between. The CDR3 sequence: CASSLDGNQPQHF. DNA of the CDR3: TGTGCCAGCAGCTTGGATGGAAATCAGCCCCAGCATTTT.

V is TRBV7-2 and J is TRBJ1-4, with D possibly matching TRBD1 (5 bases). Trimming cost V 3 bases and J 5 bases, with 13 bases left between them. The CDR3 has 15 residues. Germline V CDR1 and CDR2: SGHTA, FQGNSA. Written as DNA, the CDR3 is TGTGCCAGCAGCTTTAACGGCAGGGAAAATGAAAAACTGTTTTTT. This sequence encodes CASSFNGRENEKLFF.

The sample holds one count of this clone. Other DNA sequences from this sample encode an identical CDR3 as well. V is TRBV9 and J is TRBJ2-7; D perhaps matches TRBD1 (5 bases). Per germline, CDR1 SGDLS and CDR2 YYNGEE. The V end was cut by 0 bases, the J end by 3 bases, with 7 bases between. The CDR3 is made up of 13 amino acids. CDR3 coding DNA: TGTGCCAGCAGCGTAGGACAGAGCTACGAGCAGTACTTC. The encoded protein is CASSVGQSYEQYF.